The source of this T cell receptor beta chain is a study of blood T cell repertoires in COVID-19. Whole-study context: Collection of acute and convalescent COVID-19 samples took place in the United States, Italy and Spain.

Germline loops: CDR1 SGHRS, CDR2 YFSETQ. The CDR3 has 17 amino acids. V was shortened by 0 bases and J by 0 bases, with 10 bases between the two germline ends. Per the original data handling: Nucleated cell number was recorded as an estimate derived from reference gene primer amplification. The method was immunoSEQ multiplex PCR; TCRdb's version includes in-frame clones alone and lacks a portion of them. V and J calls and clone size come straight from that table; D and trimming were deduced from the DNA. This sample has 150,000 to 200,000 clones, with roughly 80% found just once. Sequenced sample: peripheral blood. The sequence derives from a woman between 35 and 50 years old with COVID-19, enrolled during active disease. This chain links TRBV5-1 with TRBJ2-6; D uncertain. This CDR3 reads CASSLDRTASGANVLTF. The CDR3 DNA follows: TGCGCCAGCAGCTTGGACAGAACAGCCTCTGGGGCCAACGTCCTGACTTTC. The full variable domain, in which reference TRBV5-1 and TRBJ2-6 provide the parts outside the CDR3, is KAGVTQTPRYLIKTRGQQVTLSCSPISGHRSVSWYQQTPGQGLQFLFEYFSETQRNKGNFPGRFSGRQFSNSRSEMNVSTLELGDSALYLCASSLDRTASGANVLTFGAGSRLTVL.